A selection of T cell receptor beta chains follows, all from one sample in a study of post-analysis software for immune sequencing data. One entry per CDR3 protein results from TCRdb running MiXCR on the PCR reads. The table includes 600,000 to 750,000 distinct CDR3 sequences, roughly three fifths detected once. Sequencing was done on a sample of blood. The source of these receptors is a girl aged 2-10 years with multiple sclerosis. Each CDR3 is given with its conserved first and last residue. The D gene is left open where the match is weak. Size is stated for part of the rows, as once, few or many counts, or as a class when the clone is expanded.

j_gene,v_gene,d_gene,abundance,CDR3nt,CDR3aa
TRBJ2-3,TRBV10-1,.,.,TGCGCCAGCAGTGACAGCGATGAGACCACAGATACGCAGTATTTT,CASSDSDETTDTQYF
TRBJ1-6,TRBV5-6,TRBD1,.,TGTGCCAGCAGCCGCTGGACAGGGAGGAATTCACCCCTCCACTTT,CASSRWTGRNSPLHF
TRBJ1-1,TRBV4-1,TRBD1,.,TGCGCCAGCAGCCTCCGGGACAGGGAAGCTTTCTTT,CASSLRDREAFF
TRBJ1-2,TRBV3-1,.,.,TGTGCCAGCAGCCAAGGTACAGCCACGGGCTACACCTTC,CASSQGTATGYTF
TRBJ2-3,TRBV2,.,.,TGTGCCACCAAACGGAGGTTAAGCACAGATACGCAGTATTTT,CATKRRLSTDTQYF
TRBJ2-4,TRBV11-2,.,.,TGTGCCAGCAGCTCATACAGGGGAGGCGCCAAAAACATTCAGTACTTC,CASSSYRGGAKNIQYF
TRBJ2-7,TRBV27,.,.,TGTGCCAGCGGTTGGCCGGGGTTAAGCGAGCAGTACTTC,CASGWPGLSEQYF
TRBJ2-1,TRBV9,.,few,TGTGCCAGCAGCGTAACCATGGTCAGTGAGCAGTTCTTC,CASSVTMVSEQFF
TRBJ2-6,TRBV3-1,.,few,TGTGCCAGCAGCCAAGCCTTGAGGGCTGGGGCCAACGTCCTGACTTTC,CASSQALRAGANVLTF
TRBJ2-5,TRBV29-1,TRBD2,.,TGCAGCGTTGAAACTTGGGGAGCGGGGATTTCCTACAATGAGCAGTACTTC,CSVETWGAGISYNEQYF
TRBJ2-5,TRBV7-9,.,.,TGTGCCGGCAGCTATCCGGGGGCTCAAGAGACCCAGTACTTC,CAGSYPGAQETQYF
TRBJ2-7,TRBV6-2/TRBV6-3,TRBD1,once,TGTGCCAGCAGTTACGAGACAGGGGTCTCCTACGAGCAGTACTTC,CASSYETGVSYEQYF
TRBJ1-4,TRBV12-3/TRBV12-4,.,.,TGTGCCAGCAGTTTGGGAGAAGGGCATGAAAAACTGTTTTTT,CASSLGEGHEKLFF
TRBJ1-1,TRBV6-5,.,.,TGTGCCAGCAGTTACCCACCCCTCACTGAAGCTTTCTTT,CASSYPPLTEAFF
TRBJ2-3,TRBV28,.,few,TGTGCCAGCAGTTTCGTGGGAGGCAGCCCCACAGATACGCAGTATTTT,CASSFVGGSPTDTQYF
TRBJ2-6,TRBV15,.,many,TGTGCCACCAGCCGCGGGCGGTCTGGGGCCAACGTCCTGACTTTC,CATSRGRSGANVLTF
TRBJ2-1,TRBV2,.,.,TGTGCCAGCAGTGAAGCGCGACCGGGGGAGCAGTTCTTC,CASSEARPGEQFF